The 18 T cell receptor beta chains below come from one sample, sequenced in a study of PD-1 blockade in classical Hodgkin lymphoma. TCRdb keeps only in-frame clones here, not all; method: immunoSEQ multiplex PCR. The table has about 34,000 clones, over 65% seen once. All patients experienced relapse after autologous stem cell transplantation, and brentuximab vedotin exposure was variable. The sequenced sample was peripheral blood mononuclear cells (PBMCs), obtained before the second cycle of nivolumab. Every receptor here comes from a human donor with classical Hodgkin lymphoma.

J is TRBJ2-7 and V is TRBV5-1; weak D call: TRBD2 (6 bases). V shed 4 bases and J shed 6 bases, with 20 bases lying between them. The germline CDR1 and CDR2 sequences are SGHRS and YFSETQ. The CDR3 has 15 amino acids. This CDR3 is CASSPPDNWGGEQYF. CDR3 nucleotide sequence: TGCGCCAGCAGCCCGCCGGACAATTGGGGAGGCGAGCAGTACTTC.

This chain connects TRBV5-1 to TRBJ1-1; D is unclear. Germline values: CDR1 SGHRS, CDR2 YFSETQ. The CDR3 spans 13 residues. V was clipped by 6 bases and J by 4 bases, with 13 bases between them. The CDR3 coding sequence is TGCGCCAGCACCCTCGGAGGGAGCACTGAAGCTTTCTTT. Residues: CASTLGGSTEAFF.

The chain combines TRBV6-8 with TRBJ2-4, with D perhaps TRBD1 (6 bases). Looked up from germline, CDR1 is MNHGY and CDR2 is SAAAGT. CDR3 length: 15 amino acids. V was trimmed by 0 bases and J by 8 bases, leaving 14 bases between them. As DNA, the CDR3 is TGTGCCAGCAGTTACTCGAATCGGAGGACAGACATTCAGTACTTC. Translating gives CASSYSNRRTDIQYF.

The chain links TRBV7-2 to TRBJ2-3; TRBD1 agrees at 9 bases. J lost 4 bases, V lost 5 bases, and 7 bases had no gene match. Germline CDR1 and CDR2: SGHTA and FQGNSA. This CDR3 spans 15 amino acids. The CDR3 region has the DNA TGTGCCAGCAGCCCCACAGGGGGCGACGCAGATACGCAGTATTTT. It codes for CASSPTGGDADTQYF.

The J gene is TRBJ2-7, the V gene TRBV7-2; TRBD2 is a possible D gene (5 bases). Trimming cost V 1 base and J 7 bases, with 14 bases left between them. This CDR3 comprises 14 residues. The germline V gene has CDR1 SGHTA and CDR2 FQGNSA. This CDR3 is CASSLDNGVGEQYF. The CDR3 region has the DNA TGTGCCAGCAGCTTAGATAACGGGGTGGGGGAGCAGTACTTC.

This chain uses TRBV4-3 with TRBJ1-1; D is ambiguous. This CDR3 is built from 13 residues. Looked up from germline, CDR1 is LGHNA and CDR2 is YSLEER. Trimming pared 1 base from V and 3 bases from J, leaving 6 bases between. The CDR3 sequence is CASSQGSDTEAFF. The CDR3 DNA follows: TGCGCCAGCAGCCAAGGAAGTGACACTGAAGCTTTCTTT.

The chain employs TRBV9 and TRBJ2-3; no reliable D call. CDR1 and CDR2 (germline): SGDLS, YYNGEE. V lost 1 base and J lost 0, with 6 bases in between. This CDR3 has 14 amino acids. CDR3 protein: CASSVPDSTDTQYF. Written as DNA, the CDR3 is TGTGCCAGCAGCGTACCCGATAGCACAGATACGCAGTATTTT. Supplemented by reference TRBV9 and TRBJ2-3, the full variable domain reads DSGVTQTPKHLITATGQRVTLRCSPRSGDLSVYWYQQSLDQGLQFLIQYYNGEERAKGNILERFSAQQFPDLHSELNLSSLELGDSALYFCASSVPDSTDTQYFGPGTRLTVL.

This clone appeared a few times. This chain links TRBV4-3 with TRBJ1-2; no clear D gene. CDR1 is LGHNA, CDR2 YSLEER, per germline. Trimming cost V 0 bases and J 10 bases, with 9 bases left between them. The CDR3 sequence is 12 residues long. CDR3 coding DNA: TGCGCCAGCAGCCAAGATGGAGATTACTACACCTTC. It codes for CASSQDGDYYTF.

The V call is TRBV2, the J call TRBJ2-1; D not resolved. Trimming removed 3 bases at V and 12 bases at J, with 9 bases between. CDR1 and CDR2 (germline): SNHLY, FYNNEI. This CDR3 has 11 amino acids. The CDR3 sequence is CASSEWGWQFF. The DNA for the CDR3 is TGTGCCAGCAGTGAGTGGGGTTGGCAGTTCTTC.

The rearrangement joins TRBV10-2 to TRBJ2-7; TRBD1 might be the D (6 bases). Trimming stripped 6 bases from V and 3 bases from J, with 12 bases between. Germline V lookup: CDR1 WSHSY, CDR2 SAAADI. The length of the CDR3 is 13 residues. DNA of the CDR3: TGCGCCAGCAGATACGGGACACTCTACGAGCAGTACTTC. Its translation: CASRYGTLYEQYF.

The chain combines TRBV4-3 with TRBJ2-7; the D is unclear. V lost 0 bases to trimming and J lost 4 bases, with 7 bases between them. From germline, CDR1 is LGHNA and CDR2 YSLEER. The CDR3 runs to 13 residues. The CDR3 DNA sequence: TGCGCCAGCAGCCAAGATTTGGATTACGAGCAGTACTTC. Its translation is CASSQDLDYEQYF.

In its sample, this clone was seen once. The chain recombines TRBV7-9 with TRBJ1-5; D remains unclear. Germline CDR1 reads SEHNR; CDR2 reads FQNEAQ (reference sequence). V lost 1 base to trimming and J lost 4 bases, with 2 bases between them. This CDR3 region has 12 residues. Written as DNA, the CDR3 is TGTGCCAGCAGCTTAGGTAATCAGCCCCAGCATTTT. This sequence encodes CASSLGNQPQHF.

The chain has TRBV27 and TRBJ2-7; D perhaps matches TRBD2 (6 bases). The V end lost 5 bases, the J end lost 4 bases, and 12 bases lay between the germline ends. This CDR3 region has 13 residues. The germline CDR1 and CDR2 sequences are MNHEY and SMNVEV (reference sequence). CDR3 nucleotides: TGTGCCAGCAGTCCCCCCGGGGGTTACGAGCAGTACTTC. This codes for CASSPPGGYEQYF.

This clone was picked up a small number of times. The rearrangement uses TRBV10-2 and TRBJ1-2; 11 bases line up with TRBD1. V trimming: 5 bases; J trimming: 7 bases; junction bases outside the gene matches: 6. The CDR3 has 14 amino acids. Germline V gene data show CDR1 as WSHSY and CDR2 as SAAADI. CDR3 loop: CASSRGQGARGYTF. The CDR3 DNA sequence: TGCGCCAGCAGTCGAGGACAGGGGGCCCGTGGCTACACCTTC.

The V call is TRBV19, the J call TRBJ1-5, with D tentatively TRBD1 (5 bases). V dropped 2 bases and J dropped 10 bases, with 12 bases sitting between them. Per germline, CDR1 LNHDA and CDR2 SQIVND (reference sequence). This CDR3 region has 13 residues. The CDR3 region is CASSILLGGPQHF. For the CDR3, the DNA is TGTGCCAGTAGTATACTCCTCGGGGGTCCCCAGCATTTT.

The chain joins TRBV4-3 to TRBJ2-7; D is possibly TRBD1 (6 bases). The CDR3 runs 15 residues. The V gene's germline CDR1 is LGHNA and CDR2 YSLEER. V lost 0 bases, J lost 3 bases, and 12 bases lay in between. Here the CDR3 DNA reads TGCGCCAGCAGCCAAGAAGACAGGAAAGGCTACGAGCAGTACTTC. It is translated as CASSQEDRKGYEQYF.

The CDR3 region has the DNA TGTGCCAGCAGCTTAACGGGACGGCATAGCAATCAGCCCCAGCATTTT. Translating gives CASSLTGRHSNQPQHF. V and J are TRBV7-6 and TRBJ1-5; D perhaps matches TRBD1 (5 bases). The CDR3 runs 16 residues. The germline V and J ends were trimmed by 2 bases and 0 bases, with 11 bases remaining between them. The germline gives CDR1 SGHVS, CDR2 FNYEAQ.

This clone was seen a single time. The chain combines TRBV2 with TRBJ2-7; possibly TRBD1 or TRBD2 for D (5 bases each). The CDR3 is made up of 15 amino acids. The germline V gene has CDR1 SNHLY and CDR2 FYNNEI. V was trimmed by 5 bases and J by 0 bases, leaving 14 bases between them. CDR3 in amino acids: CASSRGTESSYEQYF. CDR3 bases: TGTGCCAGCAGTAGAGGGACGGAGAGCTCCTACGAGCAGTACTTC.